These 2 T cell receptor beta chains came from one sample sequenced in a study of CD8 T cells in ankylosing spondylitis. TCRdb used MiXCR to reprocess the 5' RACE reads, holding one entry per CDR3 protein. There are more than 200,000 distinct CDR3 sequences in the sample; roughly a quarter occur only once, and 0.5% to 0.75% lies in the top ten. Sequenced: blood, either unsorted or a sorted T cell fraction (not recorded which). These receptor sequences come from a male donor with ankylosing spondylitis or in good health (not recorded which).

This clonotype was seen ten or more times. CDR3 sequence: CSVSNRGGNTEAFF. The CDR3 DNA is TGCAGCGTCTCCAACAGGGGCGGAAACACTGAAGCTTTCTTT. The chain employs TRBV29-1 and TRBJ1-1; 7 bases are shared with TRBD1. CDR3 size: 14 residues. V lost 6 bases to trimming and J lost 2 bases; unmatched junction nucleotides: 9. Germline V gene lookup returns CDR1 SQVTM and CDR2 ANQGSEA.

This clonotype was seen repeatedly, ten times or more. CDR3 coding DNA: TGCAGTGCTGTGCCCGGGACGGGCTACTTTGAGCAGTACTTC. The encoded protein is CSAVPGTGYFEQYF. The J gene is TRBJ2-7, the V gene TRBV20-1; the D gene could be TRBD1 or TRBD2 (5 bases each). Trimming pared 5 bases from V and 7 bases from J, leaving 21 bases between. Looked up from germline, CDR1 is DFQATT and CDR2 is SNEGSKA (reference sequence). CDR3 length: 14 residues.